A selection of T cell receptor beta chains follows, all from one sample in a study of PD-1 blockade in classical Hodgkin lymphoma. Sequencing used immunoSEQ multiplex PCR; TCRdb keeps in-frame clones, though not all of them. The repertoire has about 64,000 clones, roughly 89% of them found once; the top ten carry 10%. The source material was peripheral blood mononuclear cells (PBMCs), sampled before the fourth cycle of nivolumab. Receptors were obtained from a human donor with classical Hodgkin lymphoma. Each CDR3 is given without its conserved first and last residue. Size is stated for part of the rows, as once, few or many counts, or as a class when the clone is expanded.

J gene	clone size	V gene	CDR3 protein
TRBJ2-1	-	TRBV20-1	SEGRGNEQF
TRBJ1-1	-	TRBV9	ASSEGGYETEAF
TRBJ1-2	few	TRBV27	ASSSGFGYT
TRBJ1-2	-	TRBV6-5	ASSYSRQAYGYT
TRBJ1-1	-	TRBV11-3	ASSLNSNTEAF
TRBJ2-2	-	TRBV2	ASGPGNTGELF
TRBJ1-2	-	TRBV15	ATSSQPPREPRYGYT
TRBJ2-7	-	TRBV12-5	ASGKRDRGNYEQY
TRBJ2-7	once	TRBV6-6	ASRDPGQGADEQY
TRBJ2-1	-	TRBV2	ASTWVGRNEQF
TRBJ1-4	-	TRBV7-8	ASSLGPGTVIRKLF
TRBJ2-7	-	TRBV15	ATSRPERGEQY
TRBJ2-1	-	TRBV29-1	SVDQRGGSWVQSNEQF
TRBJ2-3	once	TRBV7-2	ASSQHRGPHPFTDTQY
TRBJ2-5	-	TRBV6-4	ASSETGGETQY
TRBJ2-3	-	TRBV2	ASGTGGLDTQY
TRBJ2-2	once	TRBV19	ASSIGDRGVSGELF
TRBJ1-3	-	TRBV6-1	ASSEKGYPEGKNTIY
TRBJ1-1	-	TRBV6-5	ASSRPGGRAF
TRBJ2-7	-	TRBV10-1	ASSRRSSYEQY
TRBJ1-3	-	TRBV5-4	ASSSKGSGNTIY
TRBJ1-4	-	TRBV30	AWSCSCRNEKLF
TRBJ1-1	once	TRBV2	ASRDRQGNTEAF
TRBJ1-1	-	TRBV18	ASSPSGQTGTFEAF
TRBJ2-2	-	TRBV18	ASSRYKGVTGELF
TRBJ2-7	-	TRBV15	ATSRDRGQGHEQY
TRBJ1-4	-	TRBV15	ATSTDRATNEKLF
TRBJ1-2	-	TRBV7-6	ASSLHGTPQGGGYT
TRBJ2-1	-	TRBV7-8	ASSESMGAEQF
TRBJ1-2	once	TRBV6-4	AKPKVWGYT
TRBJ2-7	-	TRBV18	ASSPTSGTGVSEQY
TRBJ2-7	-	TRBV30	AWTGGTYEQY
TRBJ2-3	once	TRBV5-4	ASSPRQTFTDTQY
TRBJ1-2	-	TRBV7-9	ASSPTQTGYGYT
TRBJ2-5	-	TRBV12-5	ASLRAGQIPQETQY
TRBJ1-2	-	TRBV5-1	ASSSGTDFNYGYT
TRBJ2-3	-	TRBV29-1	SALAFGTDTQY
TRBJ2-3	-	TRBV5-6	ASSFGGDTQY
TRBJ2-1	-	TRBV27	ASSSYSGGVSYNEQF
TRBJ2-3	-	TRBV5-4	ASLQVGATDTQY